A single TCR beta chain is shown here with its context. The target of this receptor is not known. No base-level quality is on record; no much larger clone is a single base apart. The data were obtained in a study of cytomegalovirus exposure and HLA in healthy donors (dated by TCRdb to between 2016 and 2019). Describing the broader study: The 666 repertoires of the first cohort and the 95 to 150 validation repertoires were produced on the same platform, according to a later analysis. The study aimed to test whether cataloging public T cell receptors could reveal signatures of past pathogen exposure. A separate validation cohort of roughly 110 different subjects was used in addition to the 666-subject first cohort. To predict cytomegalovirus infection status, the study brought together high-throughput TCR immunosequencing, statistical association of individual TCRs with disease status, and machine learning.

The donors were included in the validation cohort of 120 subjects, a group kept apart from the roughly 680-subject first cohort. CDR1 is given as SNHLY and CDR2 as FYNNEI, both from the germline V gene. V loses 9 bases, J loses 3 bases, and the germline ends lie 17 bases apart. From the cysteine through the phenylalanine, the CDR3 covers 14 amino acids. The entry retains the CDR3 DNA only, 42 bases that are in frame from base 1. General findings and caveats noted by the study authors: According to the authors, the approach could potentially be generalized to other disease states and immunological phenotypes. A later analysis lacked HLA typing for the validation cohort, so it scored co-occurrence in that cohort across all 130 or so repertoires. Cytomegalovirus status was reported to be diagnosed by the classifier with high specificity and sensitivity in both the original and validation cohorts. A few of the identified cytomegalovirus-associated TCR beta chains were confirmed in vitro to be specific for cytomegalovirus antigens. In a later analysis, TCRs clustered in the first cohort were found to also tend to co-occur in the 120 or so validation repertoires, with 94% of cluster scores above 0. Most TCR sequences were observed very rarely across donors, whereas some public TCRs were present in many individuals. The study gave a list of about 170 TCR beta chains associated with cytomegalovirus.

Library preparation used the immunoSEQ multiplex PCR assay. In the paper's pipeline: A statistical classification framework was built for diagnosing cytomegalovirus status from the catalog of TCR beta chain sequences. TCRdb holds this immuneACCESS table with in-frame rearrangements only. Some clones are missing; in checked studies, unresolved V genes explain under half, and the rest has no known cause. From that table come the V and J calls and clone size; the DNA was used to work out D and trimming. The sample table holds about 58,000 clones, of which more than 90% were seen once. In total, the top ten clones hold more than 1% of the sample.

The receptor's source is a young man in good health and CMV-seronegative. The sequenced sample was PBMCs. This sequence uses TRBV2 and TRBJ1-2; TRBD1 is a weak D gene call, 6 bases matching. The DNA sequence is given as TGTGCCAGAGGACTTGGGGGGGCTGACTATGGCTACACCTTC. Its protein is CARGLGGADYGYTF. With the portions outside the CDR3 filled from the reference TRBV2 and TRBJ1-2 genes, the complete variable region becomes EPEVTQTPSHQVTQMGQEVILRCVPISNHLYFYWYRQILGQKVEFLVSFYNNEISEKSEIFDDQFSVERPDGSNFTLKIRSTKLEDSAMYFCARGLGGADYGYTFGSGTRLTVV.